The clone carrying this T cell receptor beta chain was counted ten times or more. The antigen is unknown. These data originate in a study of spatial heterogeneity in lung cancer. The trim removed 1 base at V and 1 base at J, leaving 0 bases unmatched. Germline V lookup: CDR1 SGHTA, CDR2 FQGNSA. The length of the CDR3 is 16 residues. Broader study findings: The appearance of ubiquitous expanded tumor TCRs in blood was greater at resection than follow-up.

Time point: sample taken at primary tumor resection. Untreated early-stage non-small cell lung cancer patients, 55 to 85 in total, were the donors. The sequenced material consisted of unsorted whole RNA from tumor, nontumor lung or frozen PBMC. TCRdb re-called the 5' RACE reads with MiXCR, one entry per CDR3 protein. The sample consists of 85,000 to 100,000 distinct CDR3 sequences, approximately 12% of them appearing once. The receptor's source is a male donor with early-stage non-small cell lung cancer. The J gene is TRBJ2-3, the V gene TRBV7-2; TRBD2 matches at 12 bases. The sequencing used PBMCs, collected at surgery. The CDR3 bases are TGTGCCAGCAGCTTAGGACTAGCGGGAGGCACAGATACGCAGTATTTT. It specifies CASSLGLAGGTDTQYF.